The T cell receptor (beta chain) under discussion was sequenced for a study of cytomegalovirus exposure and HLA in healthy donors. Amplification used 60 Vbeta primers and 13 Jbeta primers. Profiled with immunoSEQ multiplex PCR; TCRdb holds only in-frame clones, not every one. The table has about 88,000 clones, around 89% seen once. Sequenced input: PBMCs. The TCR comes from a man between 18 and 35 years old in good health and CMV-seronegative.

CDR3 nucleotides: TGTGCCAGCAGCTTAGACCTAGGGAGTGCCCGCAACACTGAAGCTTTCTTT. This encodes CASSLDLGSARNTEAFF. This chain connects TRBV7-8 to TRBJ1-1; D unresolved. The CDR3 consists of 17 residues. V was cut by 1 base and J by 2 bases, with 17 bases left in between. The germline CDR1 and CDR2 sequences are SGHVS and FQNEAQ.